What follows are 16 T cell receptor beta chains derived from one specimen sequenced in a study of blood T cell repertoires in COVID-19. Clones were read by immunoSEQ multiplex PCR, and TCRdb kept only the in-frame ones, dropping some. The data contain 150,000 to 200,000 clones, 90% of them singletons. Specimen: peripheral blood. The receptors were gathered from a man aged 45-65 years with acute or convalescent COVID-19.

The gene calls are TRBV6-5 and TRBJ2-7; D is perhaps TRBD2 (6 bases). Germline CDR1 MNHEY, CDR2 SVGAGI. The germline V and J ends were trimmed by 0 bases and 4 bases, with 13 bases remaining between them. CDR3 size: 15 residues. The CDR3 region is CASSYSMAGLYEQYV. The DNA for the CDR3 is TGTGCCAGCAGTTACTCGATGGCGGGGTTGTACGAGCAGTACGTC.

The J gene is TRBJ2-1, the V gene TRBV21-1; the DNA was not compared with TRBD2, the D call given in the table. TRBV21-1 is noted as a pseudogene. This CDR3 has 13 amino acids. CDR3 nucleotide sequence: TGTGCCAGCACGGAATTTGGGGGGATTGAGCAGTTCTTC. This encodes CASTEFGGIEQFF.

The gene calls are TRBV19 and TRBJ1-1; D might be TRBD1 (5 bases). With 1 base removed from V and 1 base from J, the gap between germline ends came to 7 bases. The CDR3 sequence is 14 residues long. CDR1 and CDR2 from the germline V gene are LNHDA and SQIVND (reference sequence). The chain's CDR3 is CASSIGGPNTEAFF. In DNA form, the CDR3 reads TGTGCCAGTAGTATAGGGGGCCCGAACACTGAAGCTTTCTTT.

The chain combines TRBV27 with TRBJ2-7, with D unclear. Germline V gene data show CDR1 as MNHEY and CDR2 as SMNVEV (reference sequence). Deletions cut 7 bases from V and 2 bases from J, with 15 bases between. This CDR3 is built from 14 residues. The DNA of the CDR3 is TGTGCCAGCAATATCAGGAACCCCCCCTACGAGCAGTACGTC. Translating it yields CASNIRNPPYEQYV.

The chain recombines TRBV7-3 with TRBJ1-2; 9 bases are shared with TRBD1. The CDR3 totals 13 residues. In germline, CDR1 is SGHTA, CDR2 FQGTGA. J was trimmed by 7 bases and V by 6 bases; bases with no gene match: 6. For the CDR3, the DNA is TGTGCCAGCAGTCCCGGACAGGGGTCTGGCTACACCTTC. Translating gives CASSPGQGSGYTF.

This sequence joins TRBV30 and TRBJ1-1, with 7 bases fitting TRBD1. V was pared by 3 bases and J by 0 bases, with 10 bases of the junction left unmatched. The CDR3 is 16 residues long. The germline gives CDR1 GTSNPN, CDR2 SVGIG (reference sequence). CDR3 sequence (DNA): TGTGCCTGGAGGGGGCTGGACAGGCTCCTGAACACTGAAGCTTTCTTT. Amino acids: CAWRGLDRLLNTEAFF.

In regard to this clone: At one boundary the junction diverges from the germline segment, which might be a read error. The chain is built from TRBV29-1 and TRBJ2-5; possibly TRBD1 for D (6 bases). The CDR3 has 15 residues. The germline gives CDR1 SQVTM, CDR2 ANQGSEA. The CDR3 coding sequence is TGCAGCGTGGAAGGGCGCCACGGACAGAAGCGGACCCAGTACTTC. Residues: CSVEGRHGQKRTQYF.

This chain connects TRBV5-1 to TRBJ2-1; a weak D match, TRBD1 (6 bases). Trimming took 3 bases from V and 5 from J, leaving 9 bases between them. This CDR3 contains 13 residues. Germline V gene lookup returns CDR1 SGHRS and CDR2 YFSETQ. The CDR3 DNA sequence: TGCGCCAGCAGCTCGGGACAAAACAATGAGCAGTTCTTC. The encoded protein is CASSSGQNNEQFF.

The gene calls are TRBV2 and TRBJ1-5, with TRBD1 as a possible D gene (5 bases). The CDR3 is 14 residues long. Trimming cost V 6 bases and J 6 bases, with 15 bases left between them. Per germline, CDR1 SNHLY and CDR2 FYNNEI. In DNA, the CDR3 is TGTGCCAGCAGGGAGTTGGGGGGGACTCAGCCCCAGCATTTT. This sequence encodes CASRELGGTQPQHF.

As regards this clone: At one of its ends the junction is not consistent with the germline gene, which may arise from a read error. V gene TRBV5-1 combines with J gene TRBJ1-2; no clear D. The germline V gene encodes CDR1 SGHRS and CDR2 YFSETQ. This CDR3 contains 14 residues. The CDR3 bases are TGCGCCAGCAGTTTGGGAGGGAAGGACTATGGCTACACCTTC. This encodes CASSLGGKDYGYTF.

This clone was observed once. Here the CDR3 reads CSPDLGVGNEQFF. The DNA for the CDR3 is TGCAGCCCTGACCTAGGGGTGGGGAATGAGCAGTTCTTC. V is TRBV29-1 and J is TRBJ2-1; perhaps TRBD1 as D (5 bases). Germline lookup yields CDR1 SQVTM and CDR2 ANQGSEA. The CDR3 has 13 residues. The V gene lost 8 bases and the J gene lost 7 bases, with 18 bases spanning the gap.

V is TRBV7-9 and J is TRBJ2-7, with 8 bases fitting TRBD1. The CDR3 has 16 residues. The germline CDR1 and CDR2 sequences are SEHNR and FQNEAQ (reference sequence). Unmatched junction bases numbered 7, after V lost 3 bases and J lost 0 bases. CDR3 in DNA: TGTGCCAGCAGCTTGTACGGGACAGGAGTCTCCTACGAGCAGTACGTC. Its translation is CASSLYGTGVSYEQYV.

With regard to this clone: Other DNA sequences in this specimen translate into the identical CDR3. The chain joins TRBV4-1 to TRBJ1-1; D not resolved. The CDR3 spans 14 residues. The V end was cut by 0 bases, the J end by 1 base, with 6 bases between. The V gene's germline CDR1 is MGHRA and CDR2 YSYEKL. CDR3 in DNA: TGCGCCAGCAGCCAAGAGCTAGGGAACACTGAAGCTTTCTTT. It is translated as CASSQELGNTEAFF.

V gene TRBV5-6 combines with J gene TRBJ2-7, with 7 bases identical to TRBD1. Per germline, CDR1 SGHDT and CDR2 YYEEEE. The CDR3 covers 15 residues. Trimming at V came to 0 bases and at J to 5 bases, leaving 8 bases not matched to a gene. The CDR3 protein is CASSLVGQRANEQYF. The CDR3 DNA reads TGTGCCAGCAGCTTGGTGGGACAGCGCGCCAACGAGCAGTACTTC.

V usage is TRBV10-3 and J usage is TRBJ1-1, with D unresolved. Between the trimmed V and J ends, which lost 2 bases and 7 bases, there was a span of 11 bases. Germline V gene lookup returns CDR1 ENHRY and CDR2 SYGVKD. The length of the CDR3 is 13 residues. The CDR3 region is CAISEVGGVEAFF. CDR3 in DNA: TGTGCCATCAGTGAGGTCGGCGGTGTTGAAGCTTTCTTT.

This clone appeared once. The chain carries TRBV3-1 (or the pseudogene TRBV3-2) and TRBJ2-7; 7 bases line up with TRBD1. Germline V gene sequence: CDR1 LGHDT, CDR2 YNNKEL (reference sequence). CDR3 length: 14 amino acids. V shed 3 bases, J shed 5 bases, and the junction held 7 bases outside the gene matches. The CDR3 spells CASSQGEGAHEQYF. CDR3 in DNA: TGTGCCAGCAGCCAGGGAGAGGGGGCCCACGAGCAGTACTTC.